These 21 T cell receptor beta chains came from one sample sequenced in a study of cytomegalovirus exposure and HLA in healthy donors. Both 60 Vbeta primers and 13 Jbeta primers went into the PCR. Profiled with immunoSEQ multiplex PCR; TCRdb holds only in-frame clones, not every one. This sample has roughly 150,000 clones; over 50% occur once, and the top ten carry around 1.6%. Sequenced input: PBMCs. The receptors stem from a human donor in good health.

This clone turned up a few times. The chain couples TRBV5-1 to TRBJ2-1, with 9 positions matching TRBD2. V was clipped by 4 bases and J by 1 base; unmatched bases: 15. Germline CDR1 reads SGHRS; CDR2 reads YFSETQ. The CDR3 extends over 19 amino acids. Here the CDR3 reads CASSDRTSALKGSYNEQFF. The CDR3 DNA is TGCGCCAGCAGCGACCGGACTAGCGCCCTAAAGGGTTCCTACAATGAGCAGTTCTTC.

The chain uses TRBV28 and TRBJ1-4, with 9 bases identical to TRBD1. The V gene end was trimmed by 6 bases and the J gene end by 8 bases; junction bases not matched to a gene: 13. Germline V gene data show CDR1 as MDHEN and CDR2 as SYDVKM. The CDR3 has 16 residues. The CDR3, as DNA: TGTGCCAGCAGCCCAACAGGGGGCGCGGGTCGGGAAAAACTGTTTTTT. Its translation: CASSPTGGAGREKLFF.

The chain uses TRBV15 and TRBJ2-3; 8 bases agree with TRBD2. CDR1 and CDR2 from the germline V gene are LNHNV and YYDKDF (reference sequence). There are 17 residues in the CDR3. The ends lost 1 base at V and 0 bases at J; junction bases unmatched: 6. The DNA for the CDR3 is TGTGCCACCAGCAGAGGGGGCGGGAGGCGCAGCACAGATACGCAGTATTTT. Translating it yields CATSRGGGRRSTDTQYF.

CDR3 protein: CASSLSGIGRLVGETQYF. CDR3 DNA: TGTGCCAGCAGTTTATCGGGAATCGGGAGACTGGTGGGAGAGACCCAGTACTTC. The V and J genes are TRBV27 and TRBJ2-5; D perhaps matches TRBD2 (6 bases). Trimming removed 0 bases at V and 4 bases at J, with 21 bases between. The CDR3 extends over 18 amino acids. Germline-derived CDR1 and CDR2 are MNHEY and SMNVEV (reference sequence).

This clone came up once. J is TRBJ1-4 and V is TRBV5-1; D is unclear. Germline V gene lookup returns CDR1 SGHRS and CDR2 YFSETQ. The V and J ends lost 1 base and 4 bases respectively, with 14 bases between them. The CDR3 covers 16 residues. The CDR3 reads CASSLNSRFNNEKLFF. The DNA for the CDR3 is TGCGCCAGCAGCTTGAACTCCAGGTTCAATAATGAAAAACTGTTTTTT.

The chain links TRBV28 to TRBJ2-7; 8 positions agree with TRBD1. The CDR3 runs 13 residues. Germline loops: CDR1 MDHEN, CDR2 SYDVKM. The ends lost 8 bases at V and 5 bases at J; junction bases unmatched: 8. The CDR3 region has the DNA TGTGCCAGCGAGGACAGGGTTATTGACGAGCAGTACTTC. Translated, it gives CASEDRVIDEQYF. The whole variable domain, remainder taken from reference TRBV28 and TRBJ2-7, is DVKVTQSSRYLVKRTGEKVFLECVQDMDHENMFWYRQDPGLGLRLIYFSYDVKMKEKGDIPEGYSVSREKKERFSLILESASTNQTSMYLCASEDRVIDEQYFGPGTRLTVT.

V is TRBV6-1 and J is TRBJ1-5; no reliable D call. The CDR3 totals 17 residues. V lost 1 base and J lost 7, with 20 bases in between. Germline V CDR1 and CDR2: MNHNS, SASEGT. This CDR3 reads CASSEGPGGPSGQPQHF. The CDR3 coding sequence is TGTGCCAGCAGTGAAGGACCGGGCGGACCATCGGGGCAGCCCCAGCATTTT.

The V and J genes are TRBV7-9 and TRBJ2-5, with 7 bases aligning to TRBD2. Germline V gene data show CDR1 as SEHNR and CDR2 as FQNEAQ (reference sequence). V trimming: 4 bases; J trimming: 1 base; junction bases outside the gene matches: 9. The CDR3 length is 16 residues. CDR3: CASSSASGTSQETQYF. The CDR3 region has the DNA TGTGCCAGCAGCTCCGCGAGCGGGACCTCCCAAGAGACCCAGTACTTC.

This chain connects TRBV6-5 to TRBJ1-1, with TRBD1 as a possible D gene (6 bases). The length of the CDR3 is 15 residues. The V gene lost 4 bases and the J gene lost 7 bases, with 19 bases spanning the gap. Germline CDR1 and CDR2: MNHEY and SVGAGI. The CDR3 protein is CASSFRTAQRDEAFF. CDR3 coding DNA: TGTGCCAGCAGTTTCCGGACAGCCCAGAGGGATGAAGCTTTCTTT.

This clone was detected a few times. The V and J genes are TRBV4-2 and TRBJ1-4; 9 nucleotides align to TRBD1. The trim removed 4 bases at V and 5 bases at J, leaving 11 bases unmatched. The CDR3 runs to 17 residues. Germline V gene data show CDR1 as LGHNA and CDR2 as YNFKEQ. CDR3 protein: CASSLGQGRGGNEKLFF. CDR3 sequence (DNA): TGTGCCAGCAGCCTCGGACAGGGGCGAGGGGGGAATGAAAAACTGTTTTTT.

This clone has a handful of counts. The chain combines TRBV5-4 with TRBJ1-5, with D perhaps TRBD1 (6 bases). Germline V gene sequence: CDR1 SGHNT, CDR2 YYREEE (reference sequence). The CDR3 extends over 14 amino acids. Trimming removed 3 bases at V and 5 bases at J, with 12 bases between. CDR3 loop: CASSSAGVDQPQHF. CDR3 coding DNA: TGTGCCAGCAGCTCTGCAGGGGTAGATCAGCCCCAGCATTTT.

The chain links TRBV5-8 to TRBJ1-1, with 8 bases that match TRBD1. Germline trimming cut 2 bases from V and 2 bases from J; bases unmatched to any gene: 8. The CDR3 covers 16 residues. The germline V gene has CDR1 SGHTS and CDR2 YDEGEE. The CDR3 DNA reads as TGTGCCAGCAGCTTAAGCTCACAGGGGGTAAACACTGAAGCTTTCTTT. Amino acid sequence: CASSLSSQGVNTEAFF.

V gene TRBV15 combines with J gene TRBJ2-7, with 9 bases aligning to TRBD1. The germline gives CDR1 LNHNV, CDR2 YYDKDF (reference sequence). The CDR3 runs to 15 residues. With V trimmed by 5 bases and J by 5 bases, 10 bases remained unmatched. The CDR3 DNA reads TGTGCCACCAGCCGAGCATCGGGACAGGGCGACGAGCAGTACTTC. It specifies CATSRASGQGDEQYF.

The V and J genes are TRBV7-8 and TRBJ2-7; D uncertain. Trimming removed 1 base from V and 2 bases from J, with 6 bases in between. The CDR3 sequence is 13 residues long. Per germline, CDR1 SGHVS and CDR2 FQNEAQ. For the CDR3, the DNA is TGTGCCAGCAGCTTAGAAACAGCCTACGAGCAGTACTTC. It yields the protein CASSLETAYEQYF.

V usage is TRBV25-1 and J usage is TRBJ2-1; 8 nucleotides line up with TRBD2. The CDR3 extends over 14 amino acids. The trim removed 5 bases at V and 8 bases at J, leaving 8 bases unmatched. The germline V gene encodes CDR1 MGHDK and CDR2 SYGVNS. The CDR3 sequence: CASSSNSGMYEQFF. The CDR3 DNA sequence: TGTGCCAGCAGTAGCAATAGCGGGATGTATGAGCAGTTCTTC.

The chain has TRBV18 and TRBJ1-4; D might be TRBD1 (6 bases). The length of the CDR3 is 15 residues. Trimming stripped 3 bases from V and 4 bases from J, with 12 bases between. From germline, CDR1 is KGHSH and CDR2 LQKENI. The CDR3 loop is CASSPTGFVNEKLFF. The CDR3 DNA reads TGTGCCAGCTCACCCACAGGGTTCGTTAATGAAAAACTGTTTTTT.

The chain employs TRBV28 and TRBJ2-1; 9 bases fit TRBD2. The V segment lost 4 bases and the J segment 4 bases; nucleotides outside the gene matches: 8. CDR1 MDHEN and CDR2 SYDVKM come from the germline V gene. The CDR3 is 16 residues long. The DNA of the CDR3 is TGTGCCAGCAGTTCCCACCTAGCGGGATCTTACAATGAGCAGTTCTTC. It codes for CASSSHLAGSYNEQFF.

The CDR3 nucleotides are TGCAGCGAGCAGGGTTACCACGAGCAGTACTTC. Translation gives CSEQGYHEQYF. The rearrangement uses TRBV29-1 and TRBJ2-7; weak D call: TRBD1 (5 bases). Germline lookup yields CDR1 SQVTM and CDR2 ANQGSEA. The CDR3 has 11 amino acids. Deletions cut 7 bases from V and 5 bases from J, with 12 bases between.

The chain links TRBV29-1 to TRBJ2-1, with 14 positions matching TRBD2. The germline CDR1 and CDR2 sequences are SQVTM and ANQGSEA. Trimming removed 7 bases from V and 9 bases from J; junction bases left unmatched: 11. The CDR3 is made up of 15 amino acids. CDR3 in amino acids: CSGGEVTSGRGEQFF. Here the CDR3 DNA reads TGCAGCGGAGGGGAGGTGACTAGCGGGAGGGGTGAGCAGTTCTTC.

The chain uses TRBV28 and TRBJ2-1; 11 bases map to TRBD2. The CDR3 runs 16 residues. V dropped 5 bases and J dropped 3; count of bases not matched to a gene: 6. Germline loops: CDR1 MDHEN, CDR2 SYDVKM. CDR3 nucleotides: TGTGCCAGCAGTCACGGACTAGCGGGCGGCTACAATGAGCAGTTCTTC. It is translated as CASSHGLAGGYNEQFF. Full variable domain (missing parts from reference TRBV28 and TRBJ2-1): DVKVTQSSRYLVKRTGEKVFLECVQDMDHENMFWYRQDPGLGLRLIYFSYDVKMKEKGDIPEGYSVSREKKERFSLILESASTNQTSMYLCASSHGLAGGYNEQFFGPGTRLTVL.

V usage is TRBV18 and J usage is TRBJ2-7; no firm D call. Between the trimmed V and J ends, which lost 1 base and 4 bases, there was a span of 11 bases. In germline, CDR1 is KGHSH, CDR2 LQKENI. The CDR3 spans 14 residues. CDR3 loop: CASSPRFEAYEQYF. The CDR3 DNA reads TGTGCCAGCTCACCACGTTTCGAAGCGTACGAGCAGTACTTC.